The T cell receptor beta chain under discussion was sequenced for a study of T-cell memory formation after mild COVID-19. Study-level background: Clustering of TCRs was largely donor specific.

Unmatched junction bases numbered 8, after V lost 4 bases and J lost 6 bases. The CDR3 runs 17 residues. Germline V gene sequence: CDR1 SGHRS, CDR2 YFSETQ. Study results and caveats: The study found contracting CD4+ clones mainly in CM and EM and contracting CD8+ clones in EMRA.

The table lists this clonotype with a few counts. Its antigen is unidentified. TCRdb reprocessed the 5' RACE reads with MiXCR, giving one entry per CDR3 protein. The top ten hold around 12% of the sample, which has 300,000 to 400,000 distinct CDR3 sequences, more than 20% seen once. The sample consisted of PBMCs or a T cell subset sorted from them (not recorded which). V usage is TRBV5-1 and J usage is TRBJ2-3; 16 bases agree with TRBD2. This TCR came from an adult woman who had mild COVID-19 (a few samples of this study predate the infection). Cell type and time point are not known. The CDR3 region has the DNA TGCGCCAGCAGCCCGGGACTAGCGGGGGGGCCATGGGATACGCAGTATTTT. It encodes CASSPGLAGGPWDTQYF. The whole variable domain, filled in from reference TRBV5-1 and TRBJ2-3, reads KAGVTQTPRYLIKTRGQQVTLSCSPISGHRSVSWYQQTPGQGLQFLFEYFSETQRNKGNFPGRFSGRQFSNSRSEMNVSTLELGDSALYLCASSPGLAGGPWDTQYFGPGTRLTVL.